The 29 T cell receptor beta chains below come from one sample, sequenced in a study of beta chain features in type 1 diabetes. Since all of the isolated RNA was reverse transcribed, expressed TCRB transcripts were what got sequenced. Only in-frame clones appear in the TCRdb table, and some are missing; sequencing was by immunoSEQ multiplex PCR. The sample consists of just over 450,000 clones, around 30% of them appearing once. The sample taken for sequencing was naive CD4+ T cells from blood. The receptors stem from a man younger than 30 in good health.

Concerning this clone: This specimen includes other DNA sequences encoding the same CDR3. CDR3 protein: CAWSTGGNTEAFF. Here the CDR3 DNA reads TGTGCCTGGAGTACAGGGGGGAACACTGAAGCTTTCTTT. The chain is built from TRBV30 and TRBJ1-1; TRBD1 agrees at 8 bases. CDR1 is GTSNPN and CDR2 is SVGIG in the germline V gene (reference sequence). V lost 2 bases, J lost 1 base, and 0 bases stayed unmatched. The CDR3 contains 13 residues.

The chain employs TRBV13 and TRBJ2-3; D remains unclear. Between the trimmed V and J ends, which lost 5 bases and 6 bases, there was a span of 6 bases. This CDR3 comprises 11 residues. In germline, CDR1 is PRHDT, CDR2 FYEKMQ (reference sequence). The CDR3 loop reads CASSARDTQYF. CDR3 sequence (DNA): TGTGCCAGCAGCGCTAGGGATACGCAGTATTTT.

This clone appeared once. The J gene is TRBJ2-4, the V gene TRBV7-2, with D perhaps matching TRBD1 (6 bases). Between the trimmed V and J ends, which lost 1 base and 15 bases, there was a span of 13 bases. CDR3 length: 12 amino acids. Germline V gene data show CDR1 as SGHTA and CDR2 as FQGNSA. DNA for the CDR3: TGTGCCAGCAGCTTAGTCGGCAGGGGCCTGTACTTC. This encodes CASSLVGRGLYF.

V is TRBV30 and J is TRBJ1-1; maybe TRBD1 (6 bases). Germline V lookup: CDR1 GTSNPN, CDR2 SVGIG (reference sequence). This CDR3 is built from 14 residues. V lost 3 bases, J lost 3 bases, and 14 bases lay in between. This CDR3 reads CAWRFTTGYTEAFF. CDR3 DNA sequence: TGTGCCTGGAGGTTTACGACAGGCTACACTGAAGCTTTCTTT.

The V call is TRBV6-5, the J call TRBJ2-5; TRBD1 might be the D (6 bases). The CDR3 length is 13 residues. The V and J ends lost 6 bases and 4 bases respectively, with 12 bases between them. Germline-derived CDR1 and CDR2 are MNHEY and SVGAGI. CDR3 sequence (DNA): TGTGCCAGCAGCTGGACAGTCGCAGAGACCCAGTACTTC. Amino acids: CASSWTVAETQYF.

The V and J genes are TRBV29-1 and TRBJ1-2; D is uncertain. Germline V gene sequence: CDR1 SQVTM, CDR2 ANQGSEA. CDR3 length: 13 amino acids. V was clipped by 1 base and J by 2 bases, with 8 bases between them. In DNA, the CDR3 is TGCAGCGTTGAAGGAGGGTTAAACTATGGCTACACCTTC. This gives the protein CSVEGGLNYGYTF.

This clone was recorded a few times. V gene TRBV30 combines with J gene TRBJ1-2; D gene uncertain. Germline CDR1 GTSNPN, CDR2 SVGIG (reference sequence). This CDR3 contains 11 residues. V was trimmed by 7 bases and J by 8 bases, leaving 14 bases between them. The CDR3 spells CASSPLAGYTF. CDR3 in DNA: TGTGCCTCGTCCCCGTTAGCAGGCTACACCTTC.

This clone was seen only a few times. The rearrangement joins TRBV2 to TRBJ1-5; maybe TRBD1 (5 bases). This CDR3 has 16 residues. Germline CDR1 SNHLY, CDR2 FYNNEI. Trimming pared 3 bases from V and 1 base from J, leaving 13 bases between. The CDR3 sequence is CASSDLGAKSNQPQHF. The CDR3 DNA is TGTGCCAGCAGTGATCTAGGGGCCAAAAGCAATCAGCCCCAGCATTTT.

As regards this clone: At one boundary the junction diverges from the germline segment, which might be a read error. The chain uses TRBV7-7 and TRBJ2-1; TRBD2 aligns across 7 bases. Germline V gives CDR1 SSHAT, CDR2 FNYEAQ (reference sequence). The CDR3 extends over 16 amino acids. CDR3 sequence: CASSLQAGPRLNEQFF. In DNA, the CDR3 is TGTGCTAGCAGTCTTCAAGCGGGACCCCGCTTGAATGAGCAGTTCTTC. The complete variable domain, with remaining parts taken from reference TRBV7-7 and TRBJ2-1, reads GAGVSQSPRYKVTKRGQDVTLRCDPISSHATLYWYQQALGQGPEFLTYFNYEAQPDKSGLPSDRFSAERPEGSISTLTIQRTEQRDSAMYRCASSLQAGPRLNEQFFGPGTRLTVL.

This clone was seen once. The CDR3: CASSENIGGDEQFF. CDR3 sequence (DNA): TGTGCCAGCAGTGAGAACATAGGAGGGGATGAGCAGTTCTTC. This chain joins TRBV25-1 and TRBJ2-1, with D tentatively TRBD2 (6 bases). CDR3 length: 14 amino acids. V dropped 3 bases and J dropped 8 bases, with 14 bases sitting between them. CDR1 MGHDK and CDR2 SYGVNS come from the germline V gene.

This clone was detected a few times. The chain employs TRBV7-2 and TRBJ2-3; D unclear. CDR3 length: 13 amino acids. Per the germline V gene, CDR1 is SGHTA and CDR2 is FQGNSA. The ends were cut back, 2 bases at V and 3 bases at J, with 6 bases in the middle. The CDR3 DNA reads as TGTGCCAGCAGCTTATTGTTGACAGATACGCAGTATTTT. It codes for CASSLLLTDTQYF. The whole variable domain, filled in from reference TRBV7-2 and TRBJ2-3, reads GAGVSQSPSNKVTEKGKDVELRCDPISGHTALYWYRQSLGQGLEFLIYFQGNSAPDKSGLPSDRFSAERTGGSVSTLTIQRTQQEDSAVYLCASSLLLTDTQYFGPGTRLTVL.

The chain couples TRBV30 to TRBJ2-5, with TRBD1 identical over 7 bases. This CDR3 has 15 residues. Looked up from germline, CDR1 is GTSNPN and CDR2 is SVGIG (reference sequence). With 1 base clipped from V and 0 bases from J, the junction kept 5 bases outside the gene matches. Here the CDR3 DNA reads TGTGCCTGGAGTGCCAAGGGGACAGACCAAGAGACCCAGTACTTC. This codes for CAWSAKGTDQETQYF.

This chain uses TRBV5-4 with TRBJ1-4; D not resolved. Per germline, CDR1 SGHNT and CDR2 YYREEE (reference sequence). Trimming cost V 4 bases and J 7 bases, with 11 bases left between them. The CDR3 length is 13 residues. The CDR3 is CASSRGRVEKLFF. The CDR3 region has the DNA TGTGCCAGCAGCCGCGGGAGAGTTGAAAAACTGTTTTTT.

This chain connects TRBV30 to TRBJ1-1; 11 positions agree with TRBD1. There are 15 residues in the CDR3. Germline V lookup: CDR1 GTSNPN, CDR2 SVGIG (reference sequence). J was trimmed by 4 bases and V by 0 bases; bases with no gene match: 4. The CDR3 sequence: CAWSVGGTGGTEAFF. The CDR3 region has the DNA TGTGCCTGGAGTGTAGGAGGGACAGGGGGCACTGAAGCTTTCTTT. The variable domain in full, completed from reference TRBV30 and TRBJ1-1, reads SQTIHQWPATLVQPVGSPLSLECTVEGTSNPNLYWYRQAAGRGLQLLFYSVGIGQISSEVPQNLSASRPQDRQFILSSKKLLLSDSGFYLCAWSVGGTGGTEAFFGQGTRLTVV.

The genes are TRBV9 and TRBJ2-2; D may be TRBD2 (6 bases). This CDR3 spans 14 amino acids. From germline, CDR1 is SGDLS and CDR2 YYNGEE. V lost 4 bases, J lost 7 bases, and 14 bases lay in between. CDR3 coding DNA: TGTGCCAGCAGCCCCCTTCGGGAGCTCGGGGAGCTGTTTTTT. Translation gives CASSPLRELGELFF.

The chain combines TRBV29-1 with TRBJ2-3; TRBD1 agrees at 8 bases. Per germline, CDR1 SQVTM and CDR2 ANQGSEA. CDR3 length equals 14 residues. CDR3 protein: CSASGGQVPDTQYF. The DNA of the CDR3 is TGCAGTGCCTCAGGGGGCCAGGTTCCAGATACGCAGTATTTT.

This rearrangement joins TRBV10-3 to TRBJ2-1, with 7 bases identical to TRBD2. The junction had 7 bases not matched to a gene; V was cut back by 9 bases and J by 2 bases. The CDR3 is 14 residues long. Germline CDR1 reads ENHRY; CDR2 reads SYGVKD. CDR3 nucleotide sequence: TGTGCCATAGCTAGCGGACCGACCTACAATGAGCAGTTCTTC. This gives the protein CAIASGPTYNEQFF.

The chain employs TRBV29-1 and TRBJ2-7; D is unresolved. The V gene's germline CDR1 is SQVTM and CDR2 ANQGSEA. This CDR3 is built from 11 residues. V lost 7 bases and J lost 3, with 10 bases in between. In nucleotides, the CDR3 is TGCAGCGCACGGATGAACTACGAGCAGTACTTC. This translates into CSARMNYEQYF.

This clone was recorded a few times. The sample has other DNA sequences that encode this CDR3 too. The gene calls are TRBV29-1 and TRBJ2-7; D perhaps matches TRBD2 (5 bases). CDR1 is SQVTM and CDR2 is ANQGSEA in the germline V gene. This CDR3 spans 13 amino acids. V was cut by 4 bases and J by 6 bases, with 16 bases left in between. In nucleotides, the CDR3 is TGCAGCGTTGGGCTAGCCACCCCTGGCGAGCAGTACTTC. Translated: CSVGLATPGEQYF.

The chain uses TRBV30 and TRBJ2-7; 9 nucleotides line up with TRBD1. J gave up 4 bases and V 0 bases, and 10 bases lay outside the gene matches. The CDR3 extends over 16 amino acids. In germline, CDR1 is GTSNPN, CDR2 SVGIG (reference sequence). The CDR3 coding sequence is TGTGCCTGGAGTGTAAGGCGGACAGGGGCCGGATACGAGCAGTACTTC. Residues: CAWSVRRTGAGYEQYF.

The chain is built from TRBV7-2 and TRBJ2-3; 11 nucleotides agree with TRBD1. Germline assignment: CDR1 SGHTA and CDR2 FQGNSA. The CDR3 has 16 amino acids. Losses at the gene ends were 5 bases for V and 3 bases for J; bases not matched to a gene: 7. The CDR3 region is CASSPRDRGYTDTQYF. CDR3 bases: TGTGCCAGCAGCCCCCGGGACAGGGGGTATACAGATACGCAGTATTTT.

The chain carries TRBV25-1 and TRBJ2-7; D gene unclear. Trimming removed 8 bases from V and 9 bases from J, with 14 bases in between. Per the germline V gene, CDR1 is MGHDK and CDR2 is SYGVNS. This CDR3 region has 11 residues. CDR3 amino acids: CASQEGWWQYF. As DNA, the CDR3 is TGTGCCAGCCAGGAAGGGTGGTGGCAGTACTTC.

The V call is TRBV7-9, the J call TRBJ2-5; 7 bases align to TRBD1. The germline V gene encodes CDR1 SEHNR and CDR2 FQNEAQ (reference sequence). Trimming removed 2 bases from V and 5 bases from J; junction bases left unmatched: 5. The CDR3 spans 14 residues. The chain's CDR3 is CASSLTGAVETQYF. CDR3 in DNA: TGTGCCAGCAGCTTAACAGGGGCAGTGGAGACCCAGTACTTC.

There are a few counts of this clone. The rearrangement uses TRBV19 and TRBJ2-7; D remains ambiguous. Germline V gene data show CDR1 as LNHDA and CDR2 as SQIVND (reference sequence). Trimming left V 3 bases short and J 0 bases short, with 12 bases between. This CDR3 is 15 amino acids long. The CDR3 here is CASSISRLSSYEQYF. The CDR3 bases are TGTGCCAGTAGTATTTCACGGTTGAGCTCCTACGAGCAGTACTTC.

This clone was seen only a few times. The chain uses TRBV4-3 and TRBJ2-3; no clear D gene. The CDR3 spans 14 residues. The germline V and J ends were trimmed by 1 base and 4 bases, with 9 bases remaining between them. Germline V gives CDR1 LGHNA, CDR2 YSLEER. In DNA, the CDR3 is TGCGCCAGCAGCCAAGGTACAGCACCAGATACGCAGTATTTT. This sequence encodes CASSQGTAPDTQYF.

This rearrangement joins TRBV20-1 to TRBJ2-1; D gene ambiguous. Germline V gene sequence: CDR1 DFQATT, CDR2 SNEGSKA (reference sequence). This CDR3 region has 11 residues. Trimming stripped 6 bases from V and 5 bases from J, with 8 bases between. CDR3: CSAVGNNEQFF. CDR3 DNA: TGCAGTGCCGTAGGGAACAATGAGCAGTTCTTC.

The chain employs TRBV10-3 and TRBJ1-5; maybe TRBD1 (5 bases). Germline assignment: CDR1 ENHRY and CDR2 SYGVKD. With 7 bases removed from V and 6 bases from J, the gap between germline ends came to 10 bases. The length of the CDR3 is 12 residues. The CDR3 nucleotides are TGTGCCATCACAGGGTGGAGTCAGCCCCAGCATTTT. Protein product: CAITGWSQPQHF.

The V and J genes are TRBV29-1 and TRBJ2-2; D remains unclear. The germline V gene encodes CDR1 SQVTM and CDR2 ANQGSEA. The ends were cut back, 6 bases at V and 2 bases at J, with 16 bases in the middle. The CDR3 totals 15 residues. This CDR3 reads CSVPPTDINTGELFF. The CDR3 DNA reads TGCAGCGTCCCACCTACGGATATTAACACCGGGGAGCTGTTTTTT.

The chain is built from TRBV5-4 and TRBJ2-3; no clear D. The CDR3 sequence is 14 residues long. V was trimmed by 0 bases and J by 2 bases, leaving 7 bases between them. Germline V CDR1 and CDR2: SGHNT, YYREEE (reference sequence). This CDR3 reads CASSLAAVTDTQYF. In DNA form, the CDR3 reads TGTGCCAGCAGCTTGGCCGCGGTCACAGATACGCAGTATTTT.